This paragraph covers one T cell receptor beta chain sequence. TCRdb ran MiXCR on the RT-PCR reads and lists one entry per CDR3 protein. The table records 550,000 to 750,000 distinct CDR3 sequences, approximately 15% of them present only once. CDR1 MNHNY and CDR2 SVGAGI come from the germline V gene (reference sequence). This CDR3 contains 15 residues. Trimming shortened V by 4 bases and J by 4 bases, and 14 bases separated the two germline ends. What was sequenced was memory CD4+ T cells from blood. J is TRBJ1-5 and V is TRBV6-6; D is uncertain. This TCR was recovered from a female donor in good health, serving as a healthy control. Written as DNA, the CDR3 is TGTGCCAGCAGTTTTGGGATTGACGGGAATCAGCCCCAGCATTTT. This translates into CASSFGIDGNQPQHF.